Sequencing of this T cell receptor beta chain was carried out in a study of CD8 T cells in Susac syndrome. Sequencing targeted TCR beta in blood CD8+ and CD4+ T cells. An input of about 0.5 to 1 ug of RNA was subjected to reverse transcription using random hexamers. Across 54 Vbeta and 13 Jbeta, TCR beta CDR3 was amplified with immunoSEQ multiplex PCR. TCRdb independently ran MiXCR on the immunoSEQ multiplex PCR reads; one entry per CDR3 protein. The sample has some 80,000 distinct CDR3 sequences, about 93% seen once; the top ten hold roughly 0.24%. The CDR3 sequence is 16 residues long. Germline-derived CDR1 and CDR2 are SGHDT and YYEEEE. V lost 2 bases and J lost 3; bases outside the gene matches: 10.

The genes are TRBV5-6 and TRBJ1-2; 7 bases align to TRBD1. This receptor was taken from a human donor in good health. The sample taken for sequencing was CD8+ T cells from PBMCs. CDR3 protein: CASSFPLTGRYYGYTF. CDR3 nucleotide sequence: TGTGCCAGCAGCTTCCCTTTGACAGGGAGGTACTATGGCTACACCTTC.